This entry features one T cell receptor (beta chain) sequence. Its antigen is currently unknown. This record belongs to a study of OX40 agonist ivuxolimab in advanced cancers. Study overall: With ivuxolimab, an agonistic anti-OX40 (CD134) antibody, patients were treated. Three patients, one with hepatocellular carcinoma and two with cutaneous melanoma, achieved partial responses. Study-wide results and limits: At 0.1 to 3.0 mg/kg and by week 6, CD4+ and CD8+ T cells in the blood had expanded clonally.

Only in-frame clones appear in the TCRdb table, and some are missing; sequencing was by immunoSEQ multiplex PCR. The repertoire includes 55,000 to 90,000 clones, around 88% of them detected once, and about 2.1% sits in the top ten. The source material was CD4+ or CD8+ T cells sorted from blood, sampled in a trial of the OX40 agonist ivuxolimab. The clonotype comes from an adult with an advanced solid tumor such as melanoma, head and neck, liver or kidney cancer.

Here the CDR3 reads CAWSEEVTQYF. As DNA, the CDR3 is TGTGCCTGGAGTGAAGAGGTTACGCAGTATTTT. This chain joins TRBV30 and TRBJ2-3; D not certain. Per germline, CDR1 GTSNPN and CDR2 SVGIG (reference sequence). Trimming stripped 1 base from V and 8 bases from J, with 7 bases between. This CDR3 is 11 amino acids long.